Shown below are 4 T cell receptor beta chains from a single sample sequenced in a study of T cells in Graves' hyperthyroidism and ophthalmopathy. The TCR beta CDR3 regions underwent amplification using RNA transcripts as the source. HTBI primers were employed in a first-round RT-PCR of the TCR CDR3. From the multiplex PCR reads, TCRdb called clonotypes with MiXCR, one entry per CDR3 protein. The sample has 700,000 or so distinct CDR3 sequences, about 16% seen once. Material for sequencing was blood. Receptors were obtained from a man between 18 and 29 years old with Graves' hyperthyroidism.

This clonotype was seen many times. The rearrangement links TRBV2 to TRBJ1-2; TRBD1 aligns across 12 bases. CDR1 SNHLY and CDR2 FYNNEI come from the germline V gene. The CDR3 is made up of 14 amino acids. V trimming: 9 bases; J trimming: 8 bases; junction bases outside the gene matches: 10. The DNA of the CDR3 is TGTGCCAGTCCCGGGACAGGGGGCTTGGAAGGCTACACCTTC. This gives the protein CASPGTGGLEGYTF.

The genes are TRBV7-9 and TRBJ2-7; no firm D call. Looked up from germline, CDR1 is SEHNR and CDR2 is FQNEAQ (reference sequence). The CDR3 runs to 12 residues. Between the trimmed V and J ends, which lost 2 bases and 6 bases, there was a span of 8 bases. The CDR3 DNA is TGTGCCAGCAGCTTAATGAGAGGCGAGCAGTACTTC. Its translation is CASSLMRGEQYF.

This clonotype came up many times. This chain uses TRBV3-1 with TRBJ2-1; 12 bases agree with TRBD2. The CDR3 has 15 residues. From germline, CDR1 is LGHDT and CDR2 YNNKEL (reference sequence). The junction had 4 bases not matched to a gene; V was cut back by 1 base and J by 9 bases. Here the CDR3 DNA reads TGTGCCAGCAGCCAAGGACTAGCGGGAGAAGGTGAGCAGTTCTTC. Encoded protein: CASSQGLAGEGEQFF.

The sample holds many counts of this clonotype. V and J are TRBV27 and TRBJ2-3; D is unresolved. In germline, CDR1 is MNHEY, CDR2 SMNVEV (reference sequence). Trimming took 3 bases from V and 1 from J, leaving 11 bases between them. The CDR3 is 15 amino acids. This CDR3 reads CASSFSGSRTDTQYF. As DNA, the CDR3 is TGTGCCAGCAGTTTCTCAGGATCTCGCACAGATACGCAGTATTTT.